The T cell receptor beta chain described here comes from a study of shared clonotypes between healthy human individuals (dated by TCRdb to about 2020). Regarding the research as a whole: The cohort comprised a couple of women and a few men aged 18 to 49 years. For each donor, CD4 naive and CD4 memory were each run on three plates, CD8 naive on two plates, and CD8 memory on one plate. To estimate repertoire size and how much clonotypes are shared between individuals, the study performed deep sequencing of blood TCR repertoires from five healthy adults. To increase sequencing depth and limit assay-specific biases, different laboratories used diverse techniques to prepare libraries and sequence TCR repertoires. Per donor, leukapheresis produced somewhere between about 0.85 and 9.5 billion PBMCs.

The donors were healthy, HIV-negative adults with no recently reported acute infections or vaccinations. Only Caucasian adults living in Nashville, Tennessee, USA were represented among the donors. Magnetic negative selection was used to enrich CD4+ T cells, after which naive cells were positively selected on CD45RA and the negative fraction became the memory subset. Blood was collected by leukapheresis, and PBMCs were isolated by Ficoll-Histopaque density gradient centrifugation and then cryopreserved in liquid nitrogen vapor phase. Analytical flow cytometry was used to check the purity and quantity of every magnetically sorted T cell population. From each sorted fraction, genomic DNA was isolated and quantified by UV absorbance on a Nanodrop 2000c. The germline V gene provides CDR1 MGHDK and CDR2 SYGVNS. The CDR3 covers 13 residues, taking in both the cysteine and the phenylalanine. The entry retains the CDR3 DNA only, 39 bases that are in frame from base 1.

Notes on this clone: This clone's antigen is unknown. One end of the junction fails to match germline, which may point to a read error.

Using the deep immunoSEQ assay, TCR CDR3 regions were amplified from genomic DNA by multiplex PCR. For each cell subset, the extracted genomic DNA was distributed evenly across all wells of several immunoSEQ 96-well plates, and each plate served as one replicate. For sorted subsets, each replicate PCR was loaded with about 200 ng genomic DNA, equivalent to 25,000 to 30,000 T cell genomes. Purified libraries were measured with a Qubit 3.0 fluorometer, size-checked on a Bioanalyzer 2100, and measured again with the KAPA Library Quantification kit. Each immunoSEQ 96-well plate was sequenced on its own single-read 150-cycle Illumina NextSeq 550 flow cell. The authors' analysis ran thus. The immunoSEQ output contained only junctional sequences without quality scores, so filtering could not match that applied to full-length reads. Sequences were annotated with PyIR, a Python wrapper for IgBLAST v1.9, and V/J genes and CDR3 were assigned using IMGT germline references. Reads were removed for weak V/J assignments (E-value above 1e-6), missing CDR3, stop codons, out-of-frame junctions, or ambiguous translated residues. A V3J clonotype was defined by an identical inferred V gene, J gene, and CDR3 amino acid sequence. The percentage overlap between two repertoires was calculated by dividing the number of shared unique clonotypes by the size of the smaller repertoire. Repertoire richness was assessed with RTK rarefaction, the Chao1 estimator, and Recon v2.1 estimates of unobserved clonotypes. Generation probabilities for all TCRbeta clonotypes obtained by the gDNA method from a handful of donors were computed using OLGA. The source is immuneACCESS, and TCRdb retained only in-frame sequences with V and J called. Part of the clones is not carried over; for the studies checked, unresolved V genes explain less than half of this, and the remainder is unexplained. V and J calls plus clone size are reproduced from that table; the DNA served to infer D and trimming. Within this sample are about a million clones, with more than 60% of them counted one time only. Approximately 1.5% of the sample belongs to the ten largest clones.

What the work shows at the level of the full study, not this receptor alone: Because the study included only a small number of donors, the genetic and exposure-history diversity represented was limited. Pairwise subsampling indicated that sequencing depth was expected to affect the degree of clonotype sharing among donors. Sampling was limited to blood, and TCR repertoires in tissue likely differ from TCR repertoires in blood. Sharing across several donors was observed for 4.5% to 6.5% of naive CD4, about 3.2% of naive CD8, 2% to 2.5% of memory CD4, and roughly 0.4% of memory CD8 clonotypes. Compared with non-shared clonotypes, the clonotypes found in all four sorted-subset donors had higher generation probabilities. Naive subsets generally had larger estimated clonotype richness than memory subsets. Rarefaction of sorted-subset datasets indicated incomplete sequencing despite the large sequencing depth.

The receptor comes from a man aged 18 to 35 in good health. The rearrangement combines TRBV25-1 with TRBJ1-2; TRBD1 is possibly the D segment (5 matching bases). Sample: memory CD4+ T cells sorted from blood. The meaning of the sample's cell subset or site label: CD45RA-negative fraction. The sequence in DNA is TGTGCCAGCAGGGAATCGTGGGGCCATGGCTACACCTTC. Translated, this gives CASRESWGHGYTF.